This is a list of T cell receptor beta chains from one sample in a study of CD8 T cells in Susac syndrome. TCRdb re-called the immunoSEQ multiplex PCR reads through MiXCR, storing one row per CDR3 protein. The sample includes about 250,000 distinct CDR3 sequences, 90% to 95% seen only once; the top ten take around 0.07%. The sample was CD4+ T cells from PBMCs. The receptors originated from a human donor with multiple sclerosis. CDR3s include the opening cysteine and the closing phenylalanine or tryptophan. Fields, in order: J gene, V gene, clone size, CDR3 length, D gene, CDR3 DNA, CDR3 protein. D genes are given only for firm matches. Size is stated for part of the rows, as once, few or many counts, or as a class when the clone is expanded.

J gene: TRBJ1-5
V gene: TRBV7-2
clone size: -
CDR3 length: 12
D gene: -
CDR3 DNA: TGTGCCAGCAGCTTAGCTGATCAGCCCCAGCATTTT
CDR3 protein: CASSLADQPQHF

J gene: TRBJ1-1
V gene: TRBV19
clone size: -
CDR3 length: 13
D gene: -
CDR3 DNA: TGTGCCAGTAGTATAAACCGGAACACTGAAGCTTTCTTT
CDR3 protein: CASSINRNTEAFF

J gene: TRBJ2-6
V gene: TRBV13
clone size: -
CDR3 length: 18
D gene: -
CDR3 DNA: TGTGCCAGCAGGGATTCCGGGACGGTCGTGCCTGGGGCCAACGTCCTGACTTTC
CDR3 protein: CASRDSGTVVPGANVLTF

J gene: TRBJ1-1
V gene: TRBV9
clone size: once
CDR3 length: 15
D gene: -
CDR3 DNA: TGTGCCAGCAGCGCAGGGACACCAGAGAACACTGAAGCTTTCTTT
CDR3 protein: CASSAGTPENTEAFF

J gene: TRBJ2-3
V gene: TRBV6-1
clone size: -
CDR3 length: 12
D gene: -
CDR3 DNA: TGTGCCAGCAGTGAAGGAAGAGGTACGCAGTATTTT
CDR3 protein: CASSEGRGTQYF

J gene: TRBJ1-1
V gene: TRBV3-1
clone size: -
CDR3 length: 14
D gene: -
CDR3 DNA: TGTGCCAGCAGCCATGCGGGGCGTAGCACTGAAGCTTTCTTT
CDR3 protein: CASSHAGRSTEAFF

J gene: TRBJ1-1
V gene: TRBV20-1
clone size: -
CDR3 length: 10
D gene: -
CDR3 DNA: TGCAGTGCTGCTAACACTGAAGCTTTCTTT
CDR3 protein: CSAANTEAFF

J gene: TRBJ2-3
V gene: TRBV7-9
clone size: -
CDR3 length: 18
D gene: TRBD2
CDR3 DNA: TGTGCCAGCAGCGACGGGCTAGCGGGAGAGACTAGCACAGATACGCAGTATTTT
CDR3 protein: CASSDGLAGETSTDTQYF

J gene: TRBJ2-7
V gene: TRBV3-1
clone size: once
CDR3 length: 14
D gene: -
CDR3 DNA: TGTGCCAGCAGCCAAGCGCCAGGGGCGGACGAGCAGTACTTC
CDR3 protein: CASSQAPGADEQYF

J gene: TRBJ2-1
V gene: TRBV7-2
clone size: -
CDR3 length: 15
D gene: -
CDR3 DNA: TGTGCCAGCAGCTCCCGGACGGATGCTTGGAATGAGCAGTTCTTC
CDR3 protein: CASSSRTDAWNEQFF

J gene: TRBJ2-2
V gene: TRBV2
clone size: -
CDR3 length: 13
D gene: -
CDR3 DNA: TGTGCCAGCAGTGAAGCGAACACCGGGGAGCTGTTTTTT
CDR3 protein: CASSEANTGELFF

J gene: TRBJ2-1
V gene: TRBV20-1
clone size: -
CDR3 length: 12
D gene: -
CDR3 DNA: TGCAGTGCTAGTCCCACAGGCTATGAGCAGTTCTTC
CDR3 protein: CSASPTGYEQFF

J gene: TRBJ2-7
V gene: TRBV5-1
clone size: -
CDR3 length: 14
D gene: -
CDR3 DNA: TGCGCCAGCAGCTTGGCCTTGAAAAACTACGAGCAGTACTTC
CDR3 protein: CASSLALKNYEQYF

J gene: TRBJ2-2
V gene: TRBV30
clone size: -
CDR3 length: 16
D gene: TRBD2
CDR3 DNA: TGTGCCTGGAGAACTAGCGGGGGGGCGTACACCGGGGAGCTGTTTTTT
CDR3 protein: CAWRTSGGAYTGELFF

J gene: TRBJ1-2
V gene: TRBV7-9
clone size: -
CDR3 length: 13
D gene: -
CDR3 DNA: TGTGCCAGCAGCTCGACCGCCACGGATGGCTACACCTTC
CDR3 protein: CASSSTATDGYTF

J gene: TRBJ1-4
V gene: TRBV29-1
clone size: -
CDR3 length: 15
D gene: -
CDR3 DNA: TGCAGCGTTGAAGATCGAGGCGGAGCTAATGAAAAACTGTTTTTT
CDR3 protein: CSVEDRGGANEKLFF

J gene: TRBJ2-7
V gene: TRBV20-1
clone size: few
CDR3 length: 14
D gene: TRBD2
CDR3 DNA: TGCAGTGCTAGAGTAGCGGGGAGATTCAACGAGCAGTACTTC
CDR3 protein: CSARVAGRFNEQYF

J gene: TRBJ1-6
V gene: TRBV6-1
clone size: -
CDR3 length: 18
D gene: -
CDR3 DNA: TGTGCCAGCAGTGAATCGCTTGCAGGGAGCTCCTATAATTCACCCCTCCACTTT
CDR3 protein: CASSESLAGSSYNSPLHF

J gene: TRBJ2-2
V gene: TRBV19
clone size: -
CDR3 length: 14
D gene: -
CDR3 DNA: TGTGCCAGTAGTATGGGTACATTCACCGGGGAGCTGTTTTTT
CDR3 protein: CASSMGTFTGELFF

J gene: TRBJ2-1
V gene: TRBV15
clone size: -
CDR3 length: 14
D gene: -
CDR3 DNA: TGTGCCACCACCCCGATAGCATATGACAATGAGCAGTTCTTC
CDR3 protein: CATTPIAYDNEQFF

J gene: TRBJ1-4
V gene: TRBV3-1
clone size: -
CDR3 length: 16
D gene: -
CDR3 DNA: TGTGCCAGCAGCCGAATCGCAGGGACAACTAATGAAAAACTGTTTTTT
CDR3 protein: CASSRIAGTTNEKLFF

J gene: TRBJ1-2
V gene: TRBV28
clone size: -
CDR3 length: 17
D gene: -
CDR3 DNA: TGTGCCAGCAGTTCCGGTGGGGGCGAGTGGTTGGGGTATGGCTACACCTTC
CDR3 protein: CASSSGGGEWLGYGYTF

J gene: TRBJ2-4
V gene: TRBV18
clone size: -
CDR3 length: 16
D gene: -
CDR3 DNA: TGTGCCAGCTCACCACGTGTGGGATCCGTCAAAAACATTCAGTACTTC
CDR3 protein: CASSPRVGSVKNIQYF

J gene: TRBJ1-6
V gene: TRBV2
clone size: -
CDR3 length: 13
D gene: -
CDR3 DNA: TGTGCCAGCAGTGAAGCCGGAAAGGTTGACCTCCACTTT
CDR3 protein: CASSEAGKVDLHF

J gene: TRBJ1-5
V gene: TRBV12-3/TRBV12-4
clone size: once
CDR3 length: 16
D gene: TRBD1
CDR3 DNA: TGTGCCAGCACCCTAGGACAGGGGGCAAGCAATCAGCCCCAGCATTTT
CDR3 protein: CASTLGQGASNQPQHF

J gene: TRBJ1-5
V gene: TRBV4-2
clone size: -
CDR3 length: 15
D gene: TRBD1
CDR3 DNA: TGTGCCAGCAGCCCTGGACAGGGACTGAATCAGCCCCAGCATTTT
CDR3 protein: CASSPGQGLNQPQHF

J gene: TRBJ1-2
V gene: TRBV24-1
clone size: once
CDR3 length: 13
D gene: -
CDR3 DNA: TGTGCCACCAGCGGACAGCCGACCTATGGCTACACCTTC
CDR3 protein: CATSGQPTYGYTF

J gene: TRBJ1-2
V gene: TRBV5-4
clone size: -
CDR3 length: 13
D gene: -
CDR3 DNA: TGTGCCAGCAGCTTGACAGGGCCGGGGGATGTCACCTTC
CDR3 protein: CASSLTGPGDVTF

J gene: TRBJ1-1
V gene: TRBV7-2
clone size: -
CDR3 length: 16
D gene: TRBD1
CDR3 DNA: TGTGCCAGCAGCTCCACAGGGGTTCGAGTTTCGGCTGAAGCTTTCTTT
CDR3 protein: CASSSTGVRVSAEAFF

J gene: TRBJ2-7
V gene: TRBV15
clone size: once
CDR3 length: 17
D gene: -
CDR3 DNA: TGTGCCACCAGCAGAGATCTGGGACACATCCGCTCCTACGAGCAGTACTTC
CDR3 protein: CATSRDLGHIRSYEQYF

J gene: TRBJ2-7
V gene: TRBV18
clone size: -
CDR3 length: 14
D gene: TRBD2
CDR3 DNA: TGTGCCAGCTCACTAGCGGGGGGGTCCTACGAGCAGTACTTC
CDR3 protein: CASSLAGGSYEQYF

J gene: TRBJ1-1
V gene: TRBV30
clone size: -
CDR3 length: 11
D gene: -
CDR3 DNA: TGTGCCTGGAGTACCAGGGGTGAAGCTTTCTTT
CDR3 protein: CAWSTRGEAFF

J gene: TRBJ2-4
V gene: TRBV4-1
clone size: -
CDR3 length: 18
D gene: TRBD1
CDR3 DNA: TGCGCCAGCAGCCAAGATCTTACCGGGACAGGGACCCGGGACATTCAGTACTTC
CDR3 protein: CASSQDLTGTGTRDIQYF

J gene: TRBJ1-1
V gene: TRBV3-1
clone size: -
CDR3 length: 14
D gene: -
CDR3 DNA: TGTGCCAGCAGCCAAGAATTTCCGGGCACTGAAGCTTTCTTT
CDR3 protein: CASSQEFPGTEAFF

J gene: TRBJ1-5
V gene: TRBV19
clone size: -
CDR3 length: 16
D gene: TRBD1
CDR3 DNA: TGTGCCAGTATCAAGGGGCGGGGACAGGGCCATCAGCCCCAGCATTTT
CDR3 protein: CASIKGRGQGHQPQHF

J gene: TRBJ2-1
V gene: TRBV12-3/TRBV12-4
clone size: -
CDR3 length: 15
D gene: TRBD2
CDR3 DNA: TGTGCCAGCACCGAGACAGGGACTAGCGGGAGGCCCCAGTTCTTC
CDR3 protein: CASTETGTSGRPQFF

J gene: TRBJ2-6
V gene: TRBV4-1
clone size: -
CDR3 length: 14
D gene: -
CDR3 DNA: TGCGCCAGCAGCCAACCCCGGGGGGCCAACGTCCTGACTTTC
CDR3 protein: CASSQPRGANVLTF

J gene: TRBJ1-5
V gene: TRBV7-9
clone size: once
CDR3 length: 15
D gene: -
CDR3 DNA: TGTGCCAGCAGCCCGTCGGGCCGGATCAATCAGCCCCAGCATTTT
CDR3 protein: CASSPSGRINQPQHF

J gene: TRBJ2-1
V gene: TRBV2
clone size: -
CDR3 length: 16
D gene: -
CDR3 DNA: TGTGCCAGCAGTGAAGCGGGAGGCCTACGACCAAATGAGCAGTTCTTC
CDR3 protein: CASSEAGGLRPNEQFF

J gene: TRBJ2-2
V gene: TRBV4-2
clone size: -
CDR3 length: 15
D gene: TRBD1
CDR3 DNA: TGTGCCAGCAGCCAGCCCGACAGGGATACCGGGGAGCTGTTTTTT
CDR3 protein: CASSQPDRDTGELFF

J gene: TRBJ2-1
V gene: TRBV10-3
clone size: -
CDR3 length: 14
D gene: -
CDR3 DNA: TGTGCCATCAGTGAGCGGGAGTCATACAATGAGCAGTTCTTC
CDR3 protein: CAISERESYNEQFF

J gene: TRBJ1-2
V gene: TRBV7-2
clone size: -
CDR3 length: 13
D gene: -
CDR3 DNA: TGTGCCAGCAGCCCTCCGGGCCGGGGTGGCTACACCTTC
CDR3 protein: CASSPPGRGGYTF

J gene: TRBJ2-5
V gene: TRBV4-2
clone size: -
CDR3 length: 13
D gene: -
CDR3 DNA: TGTGCCAGCAGCCAAGCCAGGGCAGAGACCCAGTACTTC
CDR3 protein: CASSQARAETQYF

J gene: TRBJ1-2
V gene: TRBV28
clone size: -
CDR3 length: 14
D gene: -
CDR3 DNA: TGTGCCAGCACTAAAGACAACTCTAACTATGGCTACACCTTC
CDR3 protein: CASTKDNSNYGYTF

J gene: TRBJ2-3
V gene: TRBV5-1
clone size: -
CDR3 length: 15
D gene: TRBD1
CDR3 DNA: TGCGCCAGCACCGGGACAGGGGGCGCTTCCGATACGCAGTATTTT
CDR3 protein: CASTGTGGASDTQYF

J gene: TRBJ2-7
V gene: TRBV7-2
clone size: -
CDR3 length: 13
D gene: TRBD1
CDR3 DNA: TGTGCCAGCAGCTGGGGGACAGCCTACGAGCAGTACTTC
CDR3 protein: CASSWGTAYEQYF

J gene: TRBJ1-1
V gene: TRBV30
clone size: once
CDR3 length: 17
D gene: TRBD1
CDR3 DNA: TGTGCCTGGAGTGCCTGGGACAGGTTAAGTTTGAACACTGAAGCTTTCTTT
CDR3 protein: CAWSAWDRLSLNTEAFF

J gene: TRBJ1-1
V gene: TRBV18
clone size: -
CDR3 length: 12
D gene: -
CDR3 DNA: TGTGCCAGCTCACCGGAGATGGCTGAAGCTTTCTTT
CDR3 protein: CASSPEMAEAFF

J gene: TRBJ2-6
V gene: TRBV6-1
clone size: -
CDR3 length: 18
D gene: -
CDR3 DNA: TGTGCCAGCACCCTTGGTCCTGGCGCACCTTCTGGGGCCAACGTCCTGACTTTC
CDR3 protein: CASTLGPGAPSGANVLTF

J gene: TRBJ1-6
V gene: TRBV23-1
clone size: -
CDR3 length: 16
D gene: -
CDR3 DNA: TGCGCCAGCAGTCAATCGTGGCAGAGTTATAATTCACCCCTCCACTTT
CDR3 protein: CASSQSWQSYNSPLHF

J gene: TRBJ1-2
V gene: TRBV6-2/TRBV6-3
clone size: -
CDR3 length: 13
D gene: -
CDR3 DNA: TGTGCCAGCACCCAGGACCGGACTGGGAGCTACACCTTC
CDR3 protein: CASTQDRTGSYTF

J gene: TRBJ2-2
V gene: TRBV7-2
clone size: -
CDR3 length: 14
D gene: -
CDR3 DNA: TGTGCCAGCAGCTTTCGGGGACGCACCGGGGAGCTGTTTTTT
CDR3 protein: CASSFRGRTGELFF

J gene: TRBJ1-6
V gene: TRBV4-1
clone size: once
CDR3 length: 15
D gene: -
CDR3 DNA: TGCGCCAGCAGCCAAGATGCGCTCAGTAATTCACCCCTCCACTTT
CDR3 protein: CASSQDALSNSPLHF

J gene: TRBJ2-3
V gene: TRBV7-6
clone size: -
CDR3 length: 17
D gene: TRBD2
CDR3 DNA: TGTGCCAGCAGCCCCCGGGGGGGCGGCCTGGGGCCAGATACGCAGTATTTT
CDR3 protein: CASSPRGGGLGPDTQYF

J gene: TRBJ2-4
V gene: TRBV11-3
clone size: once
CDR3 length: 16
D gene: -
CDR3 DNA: TGTGCCAGCAGCTTAGAGGGTAGGAGGGCCAAAAACATTCAGTACTTC
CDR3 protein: CASSLEGRRAKNIQYF

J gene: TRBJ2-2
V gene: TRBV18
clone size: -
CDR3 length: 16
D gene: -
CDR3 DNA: TGTGCCAGCTCACCACGGACAGAAATAGGCACCGGGGAGCTGTTTTTT
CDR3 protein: CASSPRTEIGTGELFF

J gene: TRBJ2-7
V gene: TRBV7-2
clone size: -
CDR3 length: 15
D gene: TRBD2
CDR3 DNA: TGTGCCAGCAGCCAGGCGGTGACTAGCCTCTACGAGCAGTACTTC
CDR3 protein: CASSQAVTSLYEQYF